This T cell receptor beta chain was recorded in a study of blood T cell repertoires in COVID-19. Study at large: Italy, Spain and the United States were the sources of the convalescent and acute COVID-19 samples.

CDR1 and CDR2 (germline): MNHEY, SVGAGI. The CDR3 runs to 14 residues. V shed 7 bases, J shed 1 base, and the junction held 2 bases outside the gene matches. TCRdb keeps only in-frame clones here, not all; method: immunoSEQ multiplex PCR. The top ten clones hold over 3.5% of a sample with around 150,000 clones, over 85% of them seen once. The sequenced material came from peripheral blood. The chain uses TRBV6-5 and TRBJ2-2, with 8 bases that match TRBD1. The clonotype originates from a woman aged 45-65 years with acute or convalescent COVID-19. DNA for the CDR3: TGTGCCAGCAAAGGACAGGGGAACACCGGGGAGCTGTTTTTT. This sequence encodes CASKGQGNTGELFF.